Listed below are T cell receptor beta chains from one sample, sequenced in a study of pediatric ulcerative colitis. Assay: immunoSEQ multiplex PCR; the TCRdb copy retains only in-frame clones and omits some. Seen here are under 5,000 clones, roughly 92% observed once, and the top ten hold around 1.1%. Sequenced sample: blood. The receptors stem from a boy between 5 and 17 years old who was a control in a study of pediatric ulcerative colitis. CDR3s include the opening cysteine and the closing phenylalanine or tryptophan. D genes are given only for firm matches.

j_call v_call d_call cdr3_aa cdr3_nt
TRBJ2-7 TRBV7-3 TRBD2 CASSLAGVDEQYF TGTGCCAGCAGCTTAGCGGGAGTTGACGAGCAGTACTTC
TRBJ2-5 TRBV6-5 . CASAFRGLPQETQYF TGTGCCAGCGCCTTCAGGGGACTCCCCCAAGAGACCCAGTACTTC
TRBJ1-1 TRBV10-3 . CAISDYSNTEAFF TGTGCCATCAGTGATTACTCGAACACTGAAGCTTTCTTT
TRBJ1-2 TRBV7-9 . CASSFALSSHYGYTF TGTGCCAGCAGCTTCGCACTATCAAGCCACTATGGCTACACCTTC
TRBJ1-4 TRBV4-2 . CASSQAHDPNEKLFF TGTGCCAGCAGCCAAGCTCACGACCCGAATGAAAAACTGTTTTTT
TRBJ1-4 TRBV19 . CASSIGQVREKLFF TGTGCCAGTAGTATAGGACAGGTTCGAGAAAAACTGTTTTTT
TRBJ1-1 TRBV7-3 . CASSFSPRAEAFF TGTGCCAGCAGCTTCTCCCCCAGGGCTGAAGCTTTCTTT
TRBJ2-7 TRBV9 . CASSIDFGPSYEQYF TGTGCCAGCAGCATTGATTTCGGGCCATCCTACGAGCAGTACTTC
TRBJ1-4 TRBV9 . CASSTHGGKDEKLFF TGTGCCAGCAGCACTCACGGGGGGAAAGATGAAAAACTGTTTTTT
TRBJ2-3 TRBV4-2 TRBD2 CASSQEGALAGGTDTQYF TGTGCCAGCAGCCAAGAGGGGGCACTAGCGGGGGGCACAGATACGCAGTATTTT
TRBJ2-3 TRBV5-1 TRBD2 CASSQNRLAGVTDTQYF TGCGCCAGCAGCCAGAACAGACTAGCGGGAGTCACAGATACGCAGTATTTT
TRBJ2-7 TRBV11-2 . CASSYEGGQYF TGTGCCAGCAGCTATGAAGGGGGGCAGTACTTC